The clone carrying this T cell receptor beta chain was seen a single time. What it binds is not known. V gave up 2 bases and J gave up 5 bases; unmatched junction bases: 7. Germline V gene data show CDR1 as SGHRS and CDR2 as YFSETQ. The CDR3 is made up of 15 amino acids. The data were obtained in a study of CD8 T cells in Susac syndrome. Study-level results: The TCR sequencing and HLA analysis in the study involved a relatively small number of individuals, as the study acknowledged.

TCR beta sequencing covered blood CD8+ and CD4+ T cells. The CD8+ and CD4+ T cells were negatively isolated, with the TEMRA cells enriched by FACS. RNA amounts of roughly 0.45 to 1 ug underwent reverse transcription with random hexamers. Multiplex immunoSEQ PCR targeted 54 Vbeta and 13 Jbeta TCR beta segments. From the immunoSEQ multiplex PCR reads, TCRdb called clonotypes with MiXCR, one entry per CDR3 protein. Of approximately 200,000 distinct CDR3 sequences listed, approximately 95% were seen once; the top ten hold approximately 0.09%. The source of this sequence is a human donor with multiple sclerosis. Specimen: CD4+ T cells from PBMCs. The V gene is TRBV5-1, the J gene TRBJ2-1, with 7 bases aligning to TRBD1. This chain's CDR3 is CASSFSGGFHNEQFF. In nucleotides, the CDR3 is TGCGCCAGCAGCTTTTCAGGGGGTTTCCACAATGAGCAGTTCTTC. The variable domain in full, with the rest retrieved from reference TRBV5-1 and TRBJ2-1, is KAGVTQTPRYLIKTRGQQVTLSCSPISGHRSVSWYQQTPGQGLQFLFEYFSETQRNKGNFPGRFSGRQFSNSRSEMNVSTLELGDSALYLCASSFSGGFHNEQFFGPGTRLTVL.